The 29 T cell receptor beta chains given below trace back to one sample, sequenced in a study of blood T cell repertoires in COVID-19. Data came from immunoSEQ multiplex PCR; TCRdb stores just in-frame clones and leaves some out. The sample has roughly 430,000 clones, roughly 86% seen once. Source material: PBMCs or T cells enriched from blood (not recorded which). These receptors were taken from a woman between 35 and 50 years old with acute COVID-19.

This rearrangement joins TRBV2 to TRBJ1-2; a possible D gene is TRBD1 (6 bases). The CDR3 length is 14 residues. V shed 8 bases and J shed 2 bases, with 15 bases lying between them. Germline V gene sequence: CDR1 SNHLY, CDR2 FYNNEI. The CDR3 is CASDSGQLNYGYTF. As DNA, the CDR3 is TGTGCCAGCGATTCCGGACAGCTCAACTATGGCTACACCTTC. The full variable domain, completed using reference TRBV2 and TRBJ1-2, is EPEVTQTPSHQVTQMGQEVILRCVPISNHLYFYWYRQILGQKVEFLVSFYNNEISEKSEIFDDQFSVERPDGSNFTLKIRSTKLEDSAMYFCASDSGQLNYGYTFGSGTRLTVV.

The CDR3 is CASSLGTRSTEAFF. The CDR3 DNA reads as TGCGCCAGCAGCTTGGGCACTAGGAGCACTGAAGCTTTCTTT. The V call is TRBV5-1, the J call TRBJ1-1; D call uncertain. The CDR3 is 14 amino acids. V shed 0 bases and J shed 4 bases, with 10 bases lying between them. In germline, CDR1 is SGHRS, CDR2 YFSETQ.

The V gene is TRBV14, the J gene TRBJ2-1, with D unclear. V was clipped by 0 bases and J by 4 bases, with 13 bases between them. Germline CDR1 SGHDN, CDR2 FVKESK. The CDR3 totals 16 residues. The CDR3 DNA reads TGTGCCAGCAGCCAAGATTGGGCAGGAATTTACAATGAGCAGTTCTTC. Translation: CASSQDWAGIYNEQFF.

The chain uses TRBV11-2 and TRBJ2-5, with 8 bases that match TRBD2. CDR1 SGHAT and CDR2 FQNNGV come from the germline V gene. The CDR3 covers 13 residues. V was pared by 4 bases and J by 4 bases, with 2 bases of the junction left unmatched. The CDR3 region has the DNA TGTGCCAGCAGCTCCGCGGGGGGAGAGACCCAGTACTTC. Protein sequence: CASSSAGGETQYF.

The V gene is TRBV6-5, the J gene TRBJ2-7, with D perhaps TRBD2 (5 bases). Germline V gives CDR1 MNHEY, CDR2 SVGAGI. This CDR3 spans 15 amino acids. With 4 bases removed from V and 4 bases from J, the gap between germline ends came to 17 bases. CDR3 sequence (DNA): TGTGCCAGCAGTTCCTCGGTTGGGAGTTTATACGAGCAGTACTTC. Translated: CASSSSVGSLYEQYF.

This chain joins TRBV4-1 and TRBJ1-6, with D possibly TRBD1 on 5 matching bases. There are 18 residues in the CDR3. The V end lost 0 bases, the J end lost 0 bases, and 12 bases lay between the germline ends. Germline lookup yields CDR1 MGHRA and CDR2 YSYEKL. CDR3 sequence (DNA): TGCGCCAGCAGCCAAGAGGGGGGGGTGAGCTCCTATAATTCACCCCTCCACTTT. Amino acid sequence: CASSQEGGVSSYNSPLHF.

V gene TRBV7-9 combines with J gene TRBJ2-5, with 7 bases matching TRBD1. The CDR3 runs 16 residues. The ends lost 5 bases at V and 2 bases at J; junction bases unmatched: 11. Germline V gene lookup returns CDR1 SEHNR and CDR2 FQNEAQ (reference sequence). The DNA for the CDR3 is TGTGCCAGCAGCCCTAGTTCGGGACAGAGACAAGAGACCCAGTACTTC. Residues: CASSPSSGQRQETQYF.

The rearrangement uses TRBV4-1 and TRBJ2-7, with no clear D. V lost 4 bases, J lost 1 base, and 11 bases lay in between. The germline gives CDR1 MGHRA, CDR2 YSYEKL. The CDR3 extends over 14 amino acids. In DNA form, the CDR3 reads TGCGCCAGCAGCCCTCACGACACGTCCTACGAGCAGTACTTC. Translated, it gives CASSPHDTSYEQYF.

This chain uses TRBV2 with TRBJ1-5, with a possible D match to TRBD1 (6 bases). Germline V gene data show CDR1 as SNHLY and CDR2 as FYNNEI. This CDR3 spans 15 amino acids. Deletions cut 0 bases from V and 4 bases from J, with 10 bases between. Here the CDR3 reads CASSEARTDNQPQHF. Written as DNA, the CDR3 is TGTGCCAGCAGTGAAGCGAGGACAGATAATCAGCCCCAGCATTTT.

This clone occurred a few times. V and J are TRBV3-1 (or the pseudogene TRBV3-2) and TRBJ1-2; 7 bases map to TRBD1. Germline V lookup: CDR1 LGHDT, CDR2 YNNKEL (reference sequence). The CDR3 extends over 15 amino acids. V was clipped by 2 bases and J by 5 bases; unmatched bases: 8. The CDR3 protein is CASSQKGQYPYGYTF. CDR3 nucleotides: TGTGCCAGCAGCCAAAAGGGACAGTATCCTTATGGCTACACCTTC.

V and J are TRBV6-6 and TRBJ1-4; the match to TRBD1 covers 10 bases. Germline CDR1 reads MNHNY; CDR2 reads SVGAGI (reference sequence). The V gene end was trimmed by 0 bases and the J gene end by 7 bases; junction bases not matched to a gene: 5. The CDR3 contains 16 residues. The CDR3 spells CASSYSKDRGGEKLFF. CDR3 nucleotides: TGTGCCAGCAGTTACTCGAAGGACAGGGGGGGTGAAAAACTGTTTTTT.

The chain couples TRBV5-1 to TRBJ1-1; TRBD1 is a possible D gene (6 bases). The CDR3 loop spans 16 amino acids. Trimming pared 4 bases from V and 1 base from J, leaving 17 bases between. The germline V gene encodes CDR1 SGHRS and CDR2 YFSETQ. CDR3 sequence reads: CASSVMFGTRNTEAFF. The DNA of the CDR3 is TGCGCCAGCAGCGTGATGTTCGGGACAAGGAACACTGAAGCTTTCTTT. Drawing the rest from reference TRBV5-1 and TRBJ1-1, the complete variable domain is KAGVTQTPRYLIKTRGQQVTLSCSPISGHRSVSWYQQTPGQGLQFLFEYFSETQRNKGNFPGRFSGRQFSNSRSEMNVSTLELGDSALYLCASSVMFGTRNTEAFFGQGTRLTVV.

V gene TRBV6-1 combines with J gene TRBJ2-6, with D possibly TRBD2 on 5 matching bases. CDR1 is MNHNS, CDR2 SASEGT, per germline. The CDR3 has 16 residues. V lost 2 bases and J 0 bases, leaving 8 bases between the germline ends. The CDR3 bases are TGTGCCAGCAGTGAATTCGGGGTCTCTGGGGCCAACGTCCTGACTTTC. Translated: CASSEFGVSGANVLTF.

This chain uses TRBV19 with TRBJ2-1, with a possible D match to TRBD2 (7 bases). The germline V gene has CDR1 LNHDA and CDR2 SQIVND (reference sequence). V was shortened by 5 bases and J by 12 bases, with 17 bases between the two germline ends. This CDR3 is built from 13 residues. The CDR3 is CASSATGGPGQFF. The DNA of the CDR3 is TGTGCCAGTAGTGCGACCGGGGGGCCGGGGCAGTTCTTC.

V and J are TRBV7-9 and TRBJ2-5; TRBD2 might be the D (5 bases). Germline V CDR1 and CDR2: SEHNR, FQNEAQ (reference sequence). The CDR3 has 15 amino acids. Trimming stripped 1 base from V and 5 bases from J, with 14 bases between. CDR3 nucleotides: TGTGCCAGCAGCTTAGGAGGGTTTGGCCTTGAGACCCAGTACTTC. Its translation is CASSLGGFGLETQYF.

This clone showed up just once. This rearrangement joins TRBV18 to TRBJ1-2; 8 bases map to TRBD1. Germline V lookup: CDR1 KGHSH, CDR2 LQKENI. The CDR3 is made up of 15 amino acids. V shed 6 bases, J shed 2 bases, and the junction held 8 bases outside the gene matches. CDR3 DNA: TGTGCCAGCTCTCAAGGACAGGGAGGAAACTATGGCTACACCTTC. Amino acid sequence: CASSQGQGGNYGYTF.

This chain joins TRBV6-5 and TRBJ1-6; 7 nucleotides agree with TRBD1. Germline loops: CDR1 MNHEY, CDR2 SVGAGI. The CDR3 extends over 13 amino acids. Trimming at V came to 8 bases and at J to 12 bases, leaving 10 bases not matched to a gene. The DNA for the CDR3 is TGTGCCAGCGCTAGGGACAGTGCCCAACCCCTCCACTTT. This sequence encodes CASARDSAQPLHF.

The gene calls are TRBV5-1 and TRBJ1-1, with D possibly matching TRBD1 (6 bases). The CDR3 covers 14 residues. V lost 1 base, J lost 1 base, and 8 bases lay in between. Germline CDR1 and CDR2: SGHRS and YFSETQ. CDR3 protein: CASSLTGRNTEAFF. The CDR3 nucleotides are TGCGCCAGCAGCTTGACAGGGAGGAACACTGAAGCTTTCTTT.

CDR3 nucleotides: TGTGCCACCAGCAGAGCACTTCGACAGCTCAATCAGCCCCAGCATTTT. The encoded protein is CATSRALRQLNQPQHF. The chain combines TRBV15 with TRBJ1-5; the D gene is possibly TRBD1 (5 bases). The CDR3 totals 16 residues. The V end was cut by 1 base, the J end by 3 bases, with 13 bases between. Germline CDR1 is LNHNV and CDR2 is YYDKDF (reference sequence).

V gene TRBV4-2 combines with J gene TRBJ1-2; TRBD1 matches at 8 bases. Trimming cost V 0 bases and J 5 bases; bases outside gene matches: 5. CDR3 length equals 15 residues. Germline assignment: CDR1 LGHNA and CDR2 YNFKEQ. In DNA, the CDR3 is TGTGCCAGCAGCCAAGATGTAAACAGGGGGTATGGCTACACCTTC. Its protein is CASSQDVNRGYGYTF.

The chain uses TRBV20-1 and TRBJ2-1, with D maybe TRBD2 (5 bases). The CDR3 covers 16 residues. Germline V CDR1 and CDR2: DFQATT, SNEGSKA (reference sequence). V was pared by 3 bases and J by 0 bases, with 15 bases between. The CDR3 nucleotides are TGCAGTGCTAGTTCTGGCGGGTTAGCCTCCTACAATGAGCAGTTCTTC. As protein: CSASSGGLASYNEQFF.

The CDR3 coding sequence is TGTGCCAGCTCACCACCGCGGGGCATCTACGAGCAGTACTTC. This encodes CASSPPRGIYEQYF. J is TRBJ2-7 and V is TRBV18, with TRBD2 as a possible D gene (6 bases). The CDR3 has 14 amino acids. From germline, CDR1 is KGHSH and CDR2 LQKENI. V was shortened by 0 bases and J by 3 bases, with 9 bases between the two germline ends.

The chain combines TRBV20-1 with TRBJ1-2; TRBD1 is a possible D gene (6 bases). CDR3 length: 11 amino acids. Germline V CDR1 and CDR2: DFQATT, SNEGSKA (reference sequence). CDR3 loop: CSQGTTTGYTF. The CDR3 region has the DNA TGCAGCCAGGGGACGACGACGGGCTACACCTTC.

The J gene is TRBJ2-2, the V gene TRBV29-1; no firm D call. The CDR3 runs 13 residues. The germline V and J ends were trimmed by 5 bases and 6 bases, with 13 bases remaining between them. Germline lookup yields CDR1 SQVTM and CDR2 ANQGSEA. Here the CDR3 DNA reads TGCAGCGTTTTACGAGGATTTTCCGGGGAGCTGTTTTTT. It yields the protein CSVLRGFSGELFF.

This clone has just one count. The genes are TRBV24-1 and TRBJ1-5; TRBD1 matches 7 bases. There are 13 residues in the CDR3. The trim removed 11 bases at V and 6 bases at J, leaving 9 bases unmatched. From germline, CDR1 is KGHDR and CDR2 SFDVKD. CDR3: CAIGQQGFQPQHF. The CDR3 bases are TGTGCCATCGGACAACAGGGGTTTCAGCCCCAGCATTTT.

V and J are TRBV29-1 and TRBJ2-3, with 7 bases that match TRBD2. This CDR3 has 15 amino acids. Germline V gene lookup returns CDR1 SQVTM and CDR2 ANQGSEA. V dropped 6 bases and J dropped 3; count of bases not matched to a gene: 12. This chain's CDR3 is CSVAGTGGGTDTQYF. In DNA form, the CDR3 reads TGCAGCGTAGCAGGGACGGGGGGAGGGACAGATACGCAGTATTTT.

V and J are TRBV6-5 and TRBJ2-3; tentative D call: TRBD1 (6 bases). Trimming pared 5 bases from V and 4 bases from J, leaving 13 bases between. CDR1 and CDR2 from the germline V gene are MNHEY and SVGAGI. The CDR3 extends over 14 amino acids. CDR3 DNA sequence: TGTGCCAGCAGTCGACAGGAAAGTTCAGATACGCAGTATTTT. Amino acids: CASSRQESSDTQYF.

The chain employs TRBV7-9 and TRBJ2-5, with D maybe TRBD2 (7 bases). The CDR3 is made up of 15 amino acids. Between the trimmed V and J ends, which lost 5 bases and 3 bases, there was a span of 16 bases. Germline V CDR1 and CDR2: SEHNR, FQNEAQ (reference sequence). CDR3 nucleotides: TGTGCCAGCAGCCCACGGAGGGGGGGCGAAGAGACCCAGTACTTC. Its translation is CASSPRRGGEETQYF. Combining the CDR3 with reference TRBV7-9 and TRBJ2-5 gives the whole variable domain DTGVSQNPRHKITKRGQNVTFRCDPISEHNRLYWYRQTLGQGPEFLTYFQNEAQLEKSRLLSDRFSAERPKGSFSTLEIQRTEQGDSAMYLCASSPRRGGEETQYFGPGTRLLVL.

Concerning this clone: One end of the junction is discordant with germline, which a read error may explain. V and J are TRBV19 and TRBJ2-5; 7 bases agree with TRBD2. Germline CDR1 is LNHDA and CDR2 is SQIVND (reference sequence). This CDR3 has 13 amino acids. The CDR3 reads CASRIAGQETQYF. The CDR3 bases are TGTGCCAGTAGGATAGCGGGTCAAGAGACCCAGTACTTC.